One sample yielded the 24 T cell receptor beta chains listed below, sequenced in a study of OX40 agonist ivuxolimab in advanced cancers. Here immunoSEQ multiplex PCR was the method, and the copy in TCRdb shows in-frame clones only, minus some. The sample holds 66,000 or so clones, around 84% seen once. Sequenced material: CD4+ or CD8+ T cells sorted from blood, taken in a trial of the OX40 agonist ivuxolimab. The receptors come from an adult with an advanced solid tumor such as melanoma, head and neck, liver or kidney cancer.

V gene TRBV6-6 combines with J gene TRBJ2-4; D gene uncertain. The CDR3 contains 12 residues. CDR1 and CDR2 (germline): MNHNY, SVGAGI (reference sequence). The V gene lost 5 bases and the J gene lost 7 bases, with 9 bases spanning the gap. CDR3 sequence (DNA): TGTGCCAGCAGTGAGCCCTTGAACATTCAGTACTTC. It yields the protein CASSEPLNIQYF.

This clone has just one count. The rearrangement uses TRBV5-4 and TRBJ2-1; tentative D call: TRBD1 (6 bases). Looked up from germline, CDR1 is SGHNT and CDR2 is YYREEE (reference sequence). The CDR3 has 12 residues. V was trimmed by 2 bases and J by 9 bases, leaving 9 bases between them. The CDR3 coding sequence is TGTGCCAGCAGCTTTACAGGGTTTGAGCAGTTCTTC. Translating it yields CASSFTGFEQFF.

The V and J genes are TRBV7-2 and TRBJ1-1; possibly TRBD1 for D (5 bases). Trimming cost V 1 base and J 4 bases, with 7 bases left between them. Germline V gives CDR1 SGHTA, CDR2 FQGNSA. The CDR3 totals 13 residues. CDR3 loop: CASSLGGCTEAFF. CDR3 nucleotides: TGTGCCAGCAGCTTAGGGGGGTGCACTGAAGCTTTCTTT.

This clone was recorded only once. The chain combines TRBV2 with TRBJ1-2, with D perhaps TRBD1 (5 bases). Trimming left V 1 base short and J 7 bases short, with 13 bases between. Germline assignment: CDR1 SNHLY and CDR2 FYNNEI. This CDR3 is 14 amino acids long. This CDR3 reads CASSEVGGGGGYTF. CDR3 nucleotide sequence: TGTGCCAGCAGTGAAGTGGGGGGAGGAGGTGGCTACACCTTC. The whole variable domain, filled in from reference TRBV2 and TRBJ1-2, reads EPEVTQTPSHQVTQMGQEVILRCVPISNHLYFYWYRQILGQKVEFLVSFYNNEISEKSEIFDDQFSVERPDGSNFTLKIRSTKLEDSAMYFCASSEVGGGGGYTFGSGTRLTVV.

The rearrangement uses TRBV28 and TRBJ1-2; no clear D. This CDR3 has 11 amino acids. V was cut by 6 bases and J by 0 bases, with 2 bases left in between. Germline CDR1 reads MDHEN; CDR2 reads SYDVKM. CDR3 loop: CASSTNYGYTF. The CDR3 nucleotides read TGTGCCAGCAGCACTAACTATGGCTACACCTTC.

The V call is TRBV5-4, the J call TRBJ2-2, with TRBD2 matching 8 bases. J was trimmed by 0 bases and V by 2 bases; bases with no gene match: 3. Germline lookup yields CDR1 SGHNT and CDR2 YYREEE (reference sequence). The length of the CDR3 is 16 residues. The CDR3 nucleotides read TGTGCCAGCAGCTTACTAGCGGCTTCGAACACCGGGGAGCTGTTTTTT. It codes for CASSLLAASNTGELFF.

V and J are TRBV19 and TRBJ1-1; possible D gene TRBD1, 5 bases. Germline loops: CDR1 LNHDA, CDR2 SQIVND (reference sequence). This CDR3 is built from 15 residues. Trimming removed 1 base at V and 3 bases at J, with 12 bases between. The CDR3 nucleotides are TGTGCCAGTAGTATAGGGGCAGGGAAGGACACTGAAGCTTTCTTT. Protein: CASSIGAGKDTEAFF. The full variable domain, in which reference TRBV19 and TRBJ1-1 provide the parts outside the CDR3, is DGGITQSPKYLFRKEGQNVTLSCEQNLNHDAMYWYRQDPGQGLRLIYYSQIVNDFQKGDIAEGYSVSREKKESFPLTVTSAQKNPTAFYLCASSIGAGKDTEAFFGQGTRLTVV.

This rearrangement joins TRBV27 to TRBJ1-6, with 9 positions matching TRBD1. This CDR3 has 14 amino acids. The ends lost 6 bases at V and 10 bases at J; junction bases unmatched: 7. Germline-derived CDR1 and CDR2 are MNHEY and SMNVEV (reference sequence). The CDR3, as DNA: TGTGCCAGCAGCCCCGGGACAGGGCAATCACCCCTCCACTTT. The encoded protein is CASSPGTGQSPLHF.

This rearrangement joins TRBV5-1 to TRBJ2-2, with 10 bases aligning to TRBD1. The J segment lost 5 bases and the V segment lost 3 bases, leaving 4 bases of the junction unmatched. The CDR3 has 15 amino acids. Germline V gene data show CDR1 as SGHRS and CDR2 as YFSETQ. CDR3 region: CASSYRTGGTGELFF. As DNA, the CDR3 is TGCGCCAGCAGCTACCGGACAGGGGGTACCGGGGAGCTGTTTTTT.

The chain employs TRBV28 and TRBJ1-3; D is ambiguous. The V gene's germline CDR1 is MDHEN and CDR2 SYDVKM. V gave up 6 bases and J gave up 4 bases, with 4 bases separating them. This CDR3 is 11 amino acids long. The CDR3 protein is CASSVGNTIYF. CDR3 in DNA: TGTGCCAGCAGCGTAGGAAACACCATATATTTT. The variable domain in full, with the rest retrieved from reference TRBV28 and TRBJ1-3, is DVKVTQSSRYLVKRTGEKVFLECVQDMDHENMFWYRQDPGLGLRLIYFSYDVKMKEKGDIPEGYSVSREKKERFSLILESASTNQTSMYLCASSVGNTIYFGEGSWLTVV.

The genes are TRBV7-8 and TRBJ2-7; D is tentatively TRBD1 or TRBD2 (6 bases each). The germline gives CDR1 SGHVS, CDR2 FQNEAQ. Trimming stripped 1 base from V and 0 bases from J, with 13 bases between. CDR3 length: 16 residues. CDR3 residues: CASSLGSRGASYEQYF. The CDR3 DNA reads TGTGCCAGCAGCTTAGGGTCGAGGGGGGCCTCCTACGAGCAGTACTTC.

The rearrangement uses TRBV19 and TRBJ1-5; possibly TRBD1 for D (6 bases). The CDR3 covers 15 residues. The V end was cut by 6 bases, the J end by 0 bases, with 12 bases between. Germline V gene sequence: CDR1 LNHDA, CDR2 SQIVND (reference sequence). CDR3 nucleotide sequence: TGTGCCAGTAGCACGGGACACTATAGCAATCAGCCCCAGCATTTT. Translated: CASSTGHYSNQPQHF.

This sequence joins TRBV6-5 and TRBJ2-7, with 9 nucleotides matching TRBD1. CDR1 is MNHEY and CDR2 is SVGAGI in the germline V gene. The V gene end was trimmed by 7 bases and the J gene end by 4 bases; junction bases not matched to a gene: 11. This CDR3 contains 15 residues. DNA for the CDR3: TGTGCCAGCACCCTATTTCCGGGACAGGGATACGAGCAGTACTTC. This codes for CASTLFPGQGYEQYF.

This chain uses TRBV7-9 with TRBJ2-3; 8 bases map to TRBD2. The CDR3 covers 13 residues. J gave up 9 bases and V 0 bases, and 2 bases lay outside the gene matches. Germline V gene data show CDR1 as SEHNR and CDR2 as FQNEAQ (reference sequence). Written as DNA, the CDR3 is TGTGCCAGCAGCTTAGCGTTAGCGGGGACGCAGTATTTT. Translation gives CASSLALAGTQYF. The complete variable domain, with remaining parts taken from reference TRBV7-9 and TRBJ2-3, reads DTGVSQNPRHKITKRGQNVTFRCDPISEHNRLYWYRQTLGQGPEFLTYFQNEAQLEKSRLLSDRFSAERPKGSFSTLEIQRTEQGDSAMYLCASSLALAGTQYFGPGTRLTVL.

V usage is TRBV6-1 and J usage is TRBJ1-6; the D is unclear. Germline CDR1 reads MNHNS; CDR2 reads SASEGT. Trimming took 4 bases from V and 9 from J, leaving 16 bases between them. This CDR3 spans 15 amino acids. CDR3 protein: CASSGGLLSGSPLHF. The CDR3 DNA reads as TGTGCCAGCAGTGGAGGCCTCCTAAGTGGTTCACCCCTCCACTTT.

The chain combines TRBV28 with TRBJ1-2, with D possibly matching TRBD1 (5 bases). V was cut by 4 bases and J by 8 bases, with 20 bases left in between. The CDR3 covers 15 residues. Looked up from germline, CDR1 is MDHEN and CDR2 is SYDVKM. The CDR3 region is CASSSPPGDRGGYTF. For the CDR3, the DNA is TGTGCCAGCAGTTCTCCCCCGGGCGACCGGGGGGGCTACACCTTC.

This chain links TRBV7-8 with TRBJ1-5; no clear D gene. Germline V gives CDR1 SGHVS, CDR2 FQNEAQ. V was clipped by 5 bases and J by 9 bases, with 11 bases between them. The CDR3 is made up of 12 amino acids. The CDR3 loop is CASSPRWGPQHF. CDR3 DNA: TGTGCCAGCAGCCCGCGCTGGGGGCCCCAGCATTTT.

The chain joins TRBV11-2 to TRBJ2-1; 10 nucleotides line up with TRBD1. CDR1 is SGHAT, CDR2 FQNNGV, per germline. The V gene end was trimmed by 3 bases and the J gene end by 5 bases; junction bases not matched to a gene: 4. CDR3 length equals 15 residues. Here the CDR3 reads CASSLDRGANNEQFF. CDR3 nucleotides: TGTGCCAGCAGCTTGGACAGGGGGGCAAACAATGAGCAGTTCTTC.

This chain joins TRBV2 and TRBJ2-7; possible D gene TRBD2, 7 bases. This CDR3 has 13 residues. V lost 6 bases, J lost 2 bases, and 11 bases lay in between. CDR1 is SNHLY and CDR2 is FYNNEI in the germline V gene. This chain's CDR3 is CASRQGGTYEQYF. DNA for the CDR3: TGTGCCAGCAGACAGGGAGGGACCTACGAGCAGTACTTC.

The genes are TRBV30 and TRBJ2-6; D is ambiguous. Germline V lookup: CDR1 GTSNPN, CDR2 SVGIG (reference sequence). This CDR3 region has 14 residues. The V end lost 4 bases, the J end lost 0 bases, and 7 bases lay between the germline ends. CDR3 DNA sequence: TGTGCCTGGAACTTGGACTCTGGGGCCAACGTCCTGACTTTC. Protein: CAWNLDSGANVLTF.

This clone appeared a single time. The J gene is TRBJ2-1, the V gene TRBV7-9, with D possibly matching TRBD2 (6 bases). Trimming shortened V by 5 bases and J by 9 bases, and 11 bases separated the two germline ends. The CDR3 consists of 12 residues. Per the germline V gene, CDR1 is SEHNR and CDR2 is FQNEAQ (reference sequence). CDR3 in DNA: TGTGCCAGCAGCGAAAGCGGGCTTGAGCAGTTCTTC. Protein sequence: CASSESGLEQFF.

The chain combines TRBV4-1 with TRBJ1-5, with a weak D call TRBD1 (6 bases). The CDR3 has 16 residues. Germline lookup yields CDR1 MGHRA and CDR2 YSYEKL. The V and J ends lost 3 bases and 5 bases respectively, with 17 bases between them. This CDR3 is CASSHHRARGDQPQHF. The CDR3 DNA reads TGCGCCAGCAGCCACCACAGGGCCCGGGGGGATCAGCCCCAGCATTTT.

This rearrangement joins TRBV13 to TRBJ2-5; D not certain. Germline CDR1 is PRHDT and CDR2 is FYEKMQ (reference sequence). V shed 4 bases and J shed 9 bases, with 12 bases lying between them. The CDR3 sequence is 12 residues long. For the CDR3, the DNA is TGTGCCAGCAGCTGGAGAGTAGGGCCCCAGTACTTC. Protein sequence: CASSWRVGPQYF.

The V call is TRBV7-6, the J call TRBJ2-1; maybe TRBD2 (5 bases). In germline, CDR1 is SGHVS, CDR2 FNYEAQ. The CDR3 loop spans 16 amino acids. V was trimmed by 5 bases and J by 0 bases, leaving 14 bases between them. The CDR3 sequence: CASSDATRSSYNEQFF. Written as DNA, the CDR3 is TGTGCCAGCAGCGATGCCACTAGGAGCTCCTACAATGAGCAGTTCTTC.